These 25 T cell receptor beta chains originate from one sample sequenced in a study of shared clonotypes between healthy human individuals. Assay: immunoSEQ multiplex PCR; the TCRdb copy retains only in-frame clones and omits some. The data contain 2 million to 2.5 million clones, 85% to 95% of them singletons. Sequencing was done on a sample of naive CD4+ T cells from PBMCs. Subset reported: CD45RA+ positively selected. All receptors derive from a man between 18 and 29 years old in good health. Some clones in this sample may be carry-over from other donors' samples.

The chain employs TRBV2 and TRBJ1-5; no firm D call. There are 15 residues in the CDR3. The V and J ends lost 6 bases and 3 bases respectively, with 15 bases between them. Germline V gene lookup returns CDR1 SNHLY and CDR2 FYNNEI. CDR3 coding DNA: TGTGCCAGCAGCGGCCCGGGTCTCCTCAATCAGCCCCAGCATTTT. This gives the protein CASSGPGLLNQPQHF. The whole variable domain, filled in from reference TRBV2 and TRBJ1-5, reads EPEVTQTPSHQVTQMGQEVILRCVPISNHLYFYWYRQILGQKVEFLVSFYNNEISEKSEIFDDQFSVERPDGSNFTLKIRSTKLEDSAMYFCASSGPGLLNQPQHFGDGTRLSIL.

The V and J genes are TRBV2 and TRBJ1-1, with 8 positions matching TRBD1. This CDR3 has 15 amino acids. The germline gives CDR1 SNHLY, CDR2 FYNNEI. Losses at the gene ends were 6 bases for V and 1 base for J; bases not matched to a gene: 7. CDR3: CASRRGDRPNTEAFF. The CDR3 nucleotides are TGTGCCAGCAGACGAGGGGACAGGCCGAACACTGAAGCTTTCTTT.

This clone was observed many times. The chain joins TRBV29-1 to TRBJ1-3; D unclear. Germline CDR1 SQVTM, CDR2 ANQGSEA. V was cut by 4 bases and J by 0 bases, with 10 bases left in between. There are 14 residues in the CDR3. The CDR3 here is CSVGGSFSGNTIYF. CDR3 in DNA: TGCAGCGTTGGGGGTTCGTTCTCTGGAAACACCATATATTTT.

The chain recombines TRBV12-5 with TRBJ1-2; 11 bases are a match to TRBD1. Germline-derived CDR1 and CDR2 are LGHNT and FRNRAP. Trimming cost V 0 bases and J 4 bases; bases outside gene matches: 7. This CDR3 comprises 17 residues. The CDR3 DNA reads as TGTGCTAGTGGTTTGGTACCCACGGACAGGGGGCCCTATGGCTACACCTTC. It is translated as CASGLVPTDRGPYGYTF.

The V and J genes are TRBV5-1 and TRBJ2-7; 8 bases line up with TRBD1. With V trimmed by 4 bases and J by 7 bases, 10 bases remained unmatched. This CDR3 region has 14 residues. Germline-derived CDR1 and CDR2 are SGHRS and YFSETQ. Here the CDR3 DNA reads TGCGCCAGCAGCCCAGGGACAGGCGATGGGGAGCAGTACTTC. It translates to CASSPGTGDGEQYF.

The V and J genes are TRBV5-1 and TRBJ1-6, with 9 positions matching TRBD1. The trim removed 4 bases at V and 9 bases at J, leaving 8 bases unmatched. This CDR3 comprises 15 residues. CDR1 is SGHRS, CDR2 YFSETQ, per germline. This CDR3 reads CASSMRQGGGSPLHF. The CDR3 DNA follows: TGCGCCAGCAGCATGCGACAGGGGGGTGGTTCACCCCTCCACTTT.

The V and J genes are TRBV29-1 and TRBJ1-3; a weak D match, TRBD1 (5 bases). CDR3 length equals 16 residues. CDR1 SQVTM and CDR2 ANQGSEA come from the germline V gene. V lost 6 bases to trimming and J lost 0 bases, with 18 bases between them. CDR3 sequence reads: CSVRVAGGVSGNTIYF. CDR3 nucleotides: TGCAGCGTACGAGTTGCCGGGGGGGTCTCTGGAAACACCATATATTTT.

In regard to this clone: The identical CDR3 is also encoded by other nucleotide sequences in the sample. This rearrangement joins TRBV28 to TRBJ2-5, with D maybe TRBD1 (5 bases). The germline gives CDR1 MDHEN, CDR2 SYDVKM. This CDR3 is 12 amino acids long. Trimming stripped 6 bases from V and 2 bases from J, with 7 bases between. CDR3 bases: TGTGCCAGCAGCCAGGGACAAGAGACCCAGTACTTC. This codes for CASSQGQETQYF. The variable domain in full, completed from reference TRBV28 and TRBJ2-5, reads DVKVTQSSRYLVKRTGEKVFLECVQDMDHENMFWYRQDPGLGLRLIYFSYDVKMKEKGDIPEGYSVSREKKERFSLILESASTNQTSMYLCASSQGQETQYFGPGTRLLVL.

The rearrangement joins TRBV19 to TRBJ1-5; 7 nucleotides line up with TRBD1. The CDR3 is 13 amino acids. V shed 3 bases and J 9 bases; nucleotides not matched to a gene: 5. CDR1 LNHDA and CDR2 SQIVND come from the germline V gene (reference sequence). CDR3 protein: CASSIDRERPQHF. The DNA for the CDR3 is TGTGCCAGTAGTATCGACAGGGAGCGGCCCCAGCATTTT.

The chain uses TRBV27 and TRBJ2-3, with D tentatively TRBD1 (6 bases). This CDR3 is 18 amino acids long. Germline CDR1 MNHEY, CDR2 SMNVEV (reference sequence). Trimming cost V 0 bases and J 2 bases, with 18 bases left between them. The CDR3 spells CASSLSAGVVPPTDTQYF. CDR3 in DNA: TGTGCCAGCAGTTTATCGGCAGGGGTGGTGCCCCCCACAGATACGCAGTATTTT.

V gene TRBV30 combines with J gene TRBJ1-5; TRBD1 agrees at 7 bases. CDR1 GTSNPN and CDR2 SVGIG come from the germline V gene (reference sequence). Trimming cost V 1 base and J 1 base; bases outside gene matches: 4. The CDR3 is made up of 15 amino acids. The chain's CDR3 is CAWSAGTASNQPQHF. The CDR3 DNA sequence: TGTGCCTGGAGTGCCGGGACAGCAAGCAATCAGCCCCAGCATTTT.

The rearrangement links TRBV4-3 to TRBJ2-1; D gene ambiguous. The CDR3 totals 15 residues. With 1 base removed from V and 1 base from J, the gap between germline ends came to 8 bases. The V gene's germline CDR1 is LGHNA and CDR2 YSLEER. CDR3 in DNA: TGCGCCAGCAGCCAAGTGTTGGCTTCCTACAATGAGCAGTTCTTC. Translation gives CASSQVLASYNEQFF.

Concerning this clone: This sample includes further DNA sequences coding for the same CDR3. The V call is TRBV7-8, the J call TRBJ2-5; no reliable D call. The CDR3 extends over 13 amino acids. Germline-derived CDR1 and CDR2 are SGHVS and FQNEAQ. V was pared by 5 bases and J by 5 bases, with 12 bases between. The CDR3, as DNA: TGTGCCAGCAGCCCAAGGTTGGGTGAGACCCAGTACTTC. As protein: CASSPRLGETQYF.

CDR3 sequence reads: CASRRDRGLGNTEAFF. DNA for the CDR3: TGTGCCAGCAGACGCGACAGGGGGCTTGGGAACACTGAAGCTTTCTTT. The chain links TRBV14 to TRBJ1-1; 10 bases align to TRBD1. Germline loops: CDR1 SGHDN, CDR2 FVKESK. The CDR3 is 16 amino acids. Trimming at V came to 6 bases and at J to 1 base, leaving 8 bases not matched to a gene. The full variable domain, completed using reference TRBV14 and TRBJ1-1, is EAGVTQFPSHSVIEKGQTVTLRCDPISGHDNLYWYRRVMGKEIKFLLHFVKESKQDESGMPNNRFLAERTGGTYSTLKVQPAELEDSGVYFCASRRDRGLGNTEAFFGQGTRLTVV.

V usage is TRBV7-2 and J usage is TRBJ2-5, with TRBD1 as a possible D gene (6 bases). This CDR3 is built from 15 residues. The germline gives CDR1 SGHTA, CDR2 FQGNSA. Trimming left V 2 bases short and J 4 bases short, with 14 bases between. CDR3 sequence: CASSLQGPGLETQYF. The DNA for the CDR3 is TGTGCCAGCAGCTTACAGGGGCCAGGGCTAGAGACCCAGTACTTC.

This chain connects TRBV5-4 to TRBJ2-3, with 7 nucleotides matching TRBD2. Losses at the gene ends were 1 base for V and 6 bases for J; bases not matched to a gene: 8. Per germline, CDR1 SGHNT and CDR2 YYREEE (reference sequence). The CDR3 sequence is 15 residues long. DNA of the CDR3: TGTGCCAGCAGCTTGCCGTCGGGAGGCCCGGATACGCAGTATTTT. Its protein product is CASSLPSGGPDTQYF.

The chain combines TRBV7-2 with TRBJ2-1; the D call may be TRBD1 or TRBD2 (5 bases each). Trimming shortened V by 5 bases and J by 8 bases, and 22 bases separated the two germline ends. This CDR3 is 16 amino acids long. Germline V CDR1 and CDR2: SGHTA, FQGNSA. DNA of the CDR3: TGTGCCAGCAGCCCCCCCGGGACCTCAGGCCTCCATGAGCAGTTCTTC. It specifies CASSPPGTSGLHEQFF.

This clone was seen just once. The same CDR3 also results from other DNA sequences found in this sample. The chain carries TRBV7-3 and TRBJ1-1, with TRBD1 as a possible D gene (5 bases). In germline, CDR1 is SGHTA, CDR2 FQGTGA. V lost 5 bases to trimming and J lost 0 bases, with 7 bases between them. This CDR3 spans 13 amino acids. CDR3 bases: TGTGCCAGCAGCCGACAGCTGAACACTGAAGCTTTCTTT. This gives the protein CASSRQLNTEAFF.

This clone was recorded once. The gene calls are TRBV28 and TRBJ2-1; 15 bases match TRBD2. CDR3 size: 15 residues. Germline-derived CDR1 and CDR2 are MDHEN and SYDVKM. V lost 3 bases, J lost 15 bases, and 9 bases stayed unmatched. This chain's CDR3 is CASSFPLGTSGRMFF. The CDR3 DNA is TGTGCCAGCAGTTTCCCTCTGGGGACTAGCGGGAGGATGTTCTTC.

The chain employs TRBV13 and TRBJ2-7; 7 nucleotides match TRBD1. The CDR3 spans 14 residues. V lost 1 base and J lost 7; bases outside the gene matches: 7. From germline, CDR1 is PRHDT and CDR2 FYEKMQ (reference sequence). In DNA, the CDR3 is TGTGCCAGCAGCTTAGCGGACAGGTTTAGAGAGCAGTACTTC. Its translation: CASSLADRFREQYF.

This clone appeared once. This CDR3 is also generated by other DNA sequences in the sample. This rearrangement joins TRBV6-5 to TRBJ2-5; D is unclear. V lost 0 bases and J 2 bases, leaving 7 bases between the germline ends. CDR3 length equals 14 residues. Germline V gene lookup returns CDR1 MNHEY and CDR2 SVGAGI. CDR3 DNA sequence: TGTGCCAGCAGTTACTCGGATTCTCAAGAGACCCAGTACTTC. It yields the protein CASSYSDSQETQYF.

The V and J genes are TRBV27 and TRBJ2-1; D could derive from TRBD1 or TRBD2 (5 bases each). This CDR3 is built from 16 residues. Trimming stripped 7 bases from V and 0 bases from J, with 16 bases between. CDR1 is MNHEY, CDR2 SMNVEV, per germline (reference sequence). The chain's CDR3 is CASKPNGASSYNEQFF. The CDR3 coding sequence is TGTGCCAGCAAACCCAACGGGGCGAGCTCCTACAATGAGCAGTTCTTC.

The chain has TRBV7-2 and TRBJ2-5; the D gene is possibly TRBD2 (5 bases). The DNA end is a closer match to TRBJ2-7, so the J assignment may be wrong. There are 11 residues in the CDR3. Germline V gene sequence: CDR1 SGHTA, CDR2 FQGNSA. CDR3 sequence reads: CATAGNYEQYF. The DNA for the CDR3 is TGTGCCACCGCCGGGAACTACGAGCAGTACTTC.

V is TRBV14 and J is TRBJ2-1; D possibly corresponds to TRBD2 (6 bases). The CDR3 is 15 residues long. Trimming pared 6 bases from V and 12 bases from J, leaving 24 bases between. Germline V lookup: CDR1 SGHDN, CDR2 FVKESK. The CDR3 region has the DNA TGTGCCAGCAGTCCTGGGGGGTCAGACGGCGTCCGGCAGTTCTTC. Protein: CASSPGGSDGVRQFF.

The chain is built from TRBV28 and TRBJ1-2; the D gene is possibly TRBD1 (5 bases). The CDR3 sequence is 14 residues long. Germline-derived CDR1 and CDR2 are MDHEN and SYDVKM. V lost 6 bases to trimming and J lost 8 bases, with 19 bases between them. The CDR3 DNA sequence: TGTGCCAGCAGCCCCTTCGGGGGAGAGTGGGGCTACACCTTC. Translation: CASSPFGGEWGYTF.